This is a list of T cell receptor beta chains from one sample in a study of blood T cell repertoires in COVID-19. Sequencing was performed with immunoSEQ multiplex PCR; in TCRdb, only in-frame clones are kept and a portion is missing. The sample consists of some 210,000 clones, 82% of them appearing once. Sequenced material: peripheral blood. These receptors came from a woman aged 40 to 49 with acute or convalescent COVID-19. Each CDR3 is given with its conserved first and last residue. D genes are given only for firm matches. Expanded clones get a size class; other rows say once, few or many, or leave the size out.

TRBJ1-5	.	TRBV12-3/TRBV12-4	.	CASTEGGSQHF	TGTGCCAGCACCGAGGGGGGGAGCCAGCATTTT
TRBJ1-4	.	TRBV6-2/TRBV6-3	few	CASSLTGLGKLFF	TGTGCCAGCAGCCTAACAGGGTTGGGAAAACTGTTTTTT
TRBJ2-1	TRBD1	TRBV10-3	.	CAISEWQGAYNEQFF	TGTGCCATCAGTGAGTGGCAGGGGGCTTACAATGAGCAGTTCTTC
TRBJ2-5	.	TRBV7-3	.	CASSLGLRRGVQETQYF	TGTGCCAGCAGCTTAGGGTTGAGGAGGGGAGTACAAGAGACCCAGTACTTC
TRBJ2-1	.	TRBV7-2	once	CASSPDYSSYNEQFF	TGTGCCAGCAGTCCCGACTACTCCTCCTACAATGAGCAGTTCTTC
TRBJ2-3	.	TRBV2	once	CASSEGLFVTDTQYF	TGTGCCAGCAGTGAAGGACTCTTCGTCACAGATACGCAGTATTTT
TRBJ2-1	TRBD2	TRBV27	once	CASSSRLAFSNEQFF	TGTGCCAGCAGTTCTCGACTAGCCTTCTCCAATGAGCAGTTCTTC
TRBJ2-1	TRBD2	TRBV6-1	.	CASSETSGGQFF	TGTGCCAGCAGTGAAACCAGCGGGGGGCAGTTCTTC
TRBJ1-3	TRBD1	TRBV4-2	many	CASSQATGGAGNTIYF	TGTGCCAGCAGCCAAGCTACAGGGGGTGCTGGAAACACCATATATTTT
TRBJ2-7	TRBD1	TRBV28	.	CASSFRGTGGHEQYF	TGTGCCAGCAGTTTCCGTGGGACAGGGGGCCACGAGCAGTACTTC
TRBJ2-1	.	TRBV3-1/TRBV3-2	once	CASSQEREFNEQFF	TGTGCCAGCAGCCAAGAGCGGGAATTCAATGAGCAGTTCTTC
TRBJ1-6	.	TRBV6-1	few	CASSERRADNSPLHF	TGTGCCAGCAGTGAACGGCGGGCCGATAATTCACCCCTCCACTTT
TRBJ2-2	TRBD2	TRBV10-3	.	CAISRTSPNTGELFF	TGTGCCATCAGTAGGACTAGCCCGAACACCGGGGAGCTGTTTTTT
TRBJ2-2	.	TRBV7-2	.	CASSGLALAGELFF	TGTGCCAGCAGCGGACTGGCCTTGGCCGGGGAGCTGTTTTTT
TRBJ2-1	.	TRBV11-2	.	CASSLRDRYNEQFF	TGTGCCAGCAGCTTGCGGGACAGATACAATGAGCAGTTCTTC
TRBJ1-2	.	TRBV3-1/TRBV3-2	.	CASSQAGGGYGYTF	TGTGCCAGCAGTCAAGCGGGGGGCGGCTATGGCTACACCTTC
TRBJ1-2	.	TRBV6-5	few	CASSYASGTNGYTF	TGTGCCAGCAGTTACGCTAGCGGGACTAATGGCTACACCTTC
TRBJ2-5	TRBD1	TRBV7-8	.	CASSLVLRRQGQETQYF	TGTGCCAGCAGCTTAGTGCTACGACGACAGGGACAAGAGACCCAGTACTTC
TRBJ2-3	.	TRBV11-3	.	CASSRDRTDTQYF	TGTGCCAGCAGCCGAGATCGCACAGATACGCAGTATTTT
TRBJ2-7	TRBD2	TRBV10-3	.	CAISETMTSGASYEQYF	TGTGCCATCAGTGAGACAATGACTAGCGGGGCGTCCTACGAGCAGTACTTC
TRBJ1-4	TRBD1	TRBV11-2	.	CASSNRDSLNEKLFF	TGTGCCAGCAGCAACCGGGACAGCCTTAATGAAAAACTGTTTTTT
TRBJ2-7	TRBD1	TRBV10-1	.	CASRPLGQVVCEQYF	TGCGCCAGCAGGCCCCTGGGACAGGTAGTCTGCGAGCAGTACTTC
TRBJ2-5	.	TRBV2	.	CASSEAARGTQYF	TGTGCCAGCAGTGAAGCGGCCAGGGGGACCCAGTACTTC
TRBJ2-7	TRBD1	TRBV5-4	.	CASSRQGGEQYF	TGTGCCAGCAGTCGACAGGGTGGCGAGCAGTACTTC
TRBJ2-2	TRBD1	TRBV19	.	CASSRDRATGELFF	TGTGCCAGTAGTCGGGACAGGGCCACCGGGGAGCTGTTTTTT
TRBJ1-5	TRBD1	TRBV29-1	.	CSALDSGTANQPQHF	TGCAGCGCCCTAGACTCCGGGACAGCCAATCAGCCCCAGCATTTT
TRBJ1-6	TRBD1	TRBV2	.	CASKGTANNSPLHF	TGTGCCAGCAAAGGGACAGCAAATAATTCACCCCTCCACTTT
TRBJ2-7	.	TRBV5-1	.	CASSLGPTNTYEQYF	TGCGCCAGCAGCTTGGGTCCGACAAATACCTACGAGCAGTACTTC
TRBJ1-1	.	TRBV6-6	.	CASTPRQIDTEAFF	TGTGCCAGCACCCCAAGACAGATTGACACTGAAGCTTTCTTT
TRBJ2-1	TRBD2	TRBV10-2	once	CASRPLSAGGPGEQFF	TGCGCCAGCAGACCTCTCTCAGCGGGAGGGCCGGGTGAGCAGTTCTTC
TRBJ1-2	.	TRBV15	.	CATSRDRTDYGYTF	TGTGCCACCAGCAGAGATCGGACAGACTATGGCTACACCTTC
TRBJ2-7	.	TRBV6-6	few	CASRQVSYEQYF	TGTGCCAGTAGACAGGTCTCCTACGAGCAGTACTTC
TRBJ2-5	TRBD2	TRBV11-3	.	CASSLGSGGQETQYF	TGTGCCAGCAGCTTAGGATCGGGGGGGCAAGAGACCCAGTACTTC
TRBJ2-1	.	TRBV27	.	CASSFPSRSNEQFF	TGTGCCAGCAGTTTTCCTAGTAGGTCCAATGAGCAGTTCTTC
TRBJ2-3	.	TRBV20-1	.	CSLDLTDTQYF	TGCAGTCTAGATCTCACAGATACGCAGTATTTT
TRBJ2-7	TRBD2	TRBV9	.	CASSVVKIGATSGRAYEQYF	TGTGCCAGCAGCGTGGTCAAGATTGGGGCGACTAGCGGGAGGGCCTACGAGCAGTACTTC
TRBJ1-5	TRBD1	TRBV10-2	.	CASSEGQGNQPQHF	TGCGCCAGCAGTGAGGGACAGGGAAATCAGCCCCAGCATTTT
TRBJ1-1	.	TRBV4-1	.	CASSPVGGRTEAFF	TGCGCCAGCAGCCCAGTCGGGGGGAGAACTGAAGCTTTCTTT
TRBJ1-6	.	TRBV4-1	.	CASSQDGQYNSPLHF	TGCGCCAGCAGCCAAGATGGACAGTATAATTCACCCCTCCACTTT
TRBJ2-7	TRBD2	TRBV7-2	.	CASSLGLAGTYEQYF	TGTGCCAGCAGCTTGGGACTAGCGGGGACCTACGAGCAGTACTTC
TRBJ1-4	.	TRBV4-1	.	CASSQASPANLGDEKLFF	TGCGCCAGCAGCCAAGCATCCCCAGCGAACCTAGGAGATGAAAAACTGTTTTTT
TRBJ1-2	TRBD1	TRBV19	.	CASSIDGTGPYYGYTF	TGTGCCAGTAGTATTGATGGGACAGGGCCCTACTATGGCTACACCTTC
TRBJ2-1	.	TRBV3-1/TRBV3-2	.	CASSDRSERYNEQFF	TGTGCCAGCAGCGACAGGAGTGAACGCTACAATGAGCAGTTCTTC
TRBJ2-3	TRBD2	TRBV5-1	.	CASSTGLAGMNTQYF	TGCGCCAGCAGTACAGGACTAGCGGGGATGAATACGCAGTATTTT
TRBJ2-1	TRBD2	TRBV3-1/TRBV3-2	once	CASSQDLREASYNEQFF	TGTGCCAGCAGCCAAGATTTACGGGAGGCTTCCTACAATGAGCAGTTCTTC
TRBJ2-1	TRBD2	TRBV3-1/TRBV3-2	few	CASGKLAGVDYEQFF	TGTGCCAGCGGGAAGCTAGCGGGAGTGGACTATGAGCAGTTCTTC
TRBJ2-1	.	TRBV14	.	CASSPGGSGSDEQFF	TGTGCCAGCAGCCCCGGTGGGAGTGGGTCCGATGAGCAGTTCTTC